This entry lists 31 T cell receptor beta chains sequenced from one sample in a study of T cells in localized non-small cell lung cancer. Assay used: immunoSEQ multiplex PCR; TCRdb lists only in-frame clones, some missing. Here the sample spans about 72,000 clones, less than 85% being singletons. Sequences were derived from peripheral blood, sampled before any cancer treatment. The receptors come from a female donor at least 60 years old with stage I lung adenocarcinoma.

This sequence joins TRBV4-3 and TRBJ2-1; D not resolved. V was clipped by 0 bases and J by 2 bases, with 8 bases between them. The CDR3 runs 15 residues. CDR1 is LGHNA, CDR2 YSLEER, per germline. CDR3 in DNA: TGCGCCAGCAGCCAAGAGTTTGCGACCTACAATGAGCAGTTCTTC. Protein: CASSQEFATYNEQFF.

The chain combines TRBV11-3 with TRBJ2-3, with TRBD2 matching over 13 bases. The trim removed 1 base at V and 5 bases at J, leaving 3 bases unmatched. The CDR3 loop spans 16 amino acids. The germline gives CDR1 SGHNT, CDR2 YENEEA. CDR3 sequence reads: CASSLGLAGGEDTQYF. Written as DNA, the CDR3 is TGTGCCAGCAGCTTAGGACTAGCGGGGGGCGAAGATACGCAGTATTTT.

The rearrangement links TRBV4-1 to TRBJ1-5; no reliable D call. Germline V gene data show CDR1 as MGHRA and CDR2 as YSYEKL. The CDR3 length is 15 residues. Trimming removed 1 base from V and 1 base from J, with 8 bases in between. CDR3 nucleotides: TGCGCCAGCAGCCAAGTTGGGGAGAGCAATCAGCCCCAGCATTTT. Protein: CASSQVGESNQPQHF.

The chain joins TRBV5-8 to TRBJ1-5; unclear D gene. CDR1 and CDR2 from the germline V gene are SGHTS and YDEGEE. The V end was cut by 0 bases, the J end by 2 bases, with 9 bases between. This CDR3 comprises 15 residues. Written as DNA, the CDR3 is TGTGCCAGCAGCTTGGATGCCGGGGGCAATCAGCCCCAGCATTTT. Translated, it gives CASSLDAGGNQPQHF.

This chain connects TRBV4-2 to TRBJ2-1, with TRBD2 identical over 8 bases. Germline CDR1 reads LGHNA; CDR2 reads YNFKEQ. The CDR3 has 17 residues. Trimming at V came to 4 bases and at J to 4 bases, leaving 12 bases not matched to a gene. This chain's CDR3 is CASSLQKSGGEYNEQFF. In DNA, the CDR3 is TGTGCCAGCAGCCTTCAAAAGAGCGGGGGCGAATACAATGAGCAGTTCTTC.

The CDR3 sequence is CASSGGTGRNEQYF. In nucleotides, the CDR3 is TGTGCCAGCAGTGGGGGGACAGGTAGGAACGAGCAGTACTTC. The chain is built from TRBV2 and TRBJ2-7; 8 bases agree with TRBD1. V lost 4 bases to trimming and J lost 5 bases; unmatched junction nucleotides: 7. The CDR3 totals 14 residues. From germline, CDR1 is SNHLY and CDR2 FYNNEI.

The chain joins TRBV9 to TRBJ1-4; weak D call: TRBD1 (6 bases). V dropped 3 bases and J dropped 8 bases, with 20 bases sitting between them. The CDR3 is 16 residues long. Germline lookup yields CDR1 SGDLS and CDR2 YYNGEE. The CDR3 sequence: CASSASTGTLYEKLFF. CDR3 DNA: TGTGCCAGCAGCGCCTCAACAGGGACCCTATACGAAAAACTGTTTTTT.

The chain employs TRBV27 and TRBJ1-1; 7 nucleotides match TRBD1. Trimming took 8 bases from V and 5 from J; bases not matched to a gene: 8. Germline CDR1 and CDR2: MNHEY and SMNVEV (reference sequence). The CDR3 is 13 residues long. CDR3 sequence reads: CASPRGGSTEAFF. CDR3 coding DNA: TGTGCCAGCCCCAGGGGGGGCTCGACTGAAGCTTTCTTT.

The rearrangement uses TRBV5-1 and TRBJ2-7, with D uncertain. The germline V gene encodes CDR1 SGHRS and CDR2 YFSETQ. This CDR3 is built from 13 residues. V was cut by 4 bases and J by 2 bases, with 10 bases left in between. The CDR3 region has the DNA TGCGCCAGCAGCACGGACGGAGCCTACGAGCAGTACTTC. Protein sequence: CASSTDGAYEQYF.

This clone was seen a few times. V and J are TRBV2 and TRBJ1-2, with 7 bases that match TRBD1. This CDR3 has 12 residues. The germline CDR1 and CDR2 sequences are SNHLY and FYNNEI. Trimming cost V 7 bases and J 4 bases; bases outside gene matches: 3. Here the CDR3 DNA reads TGTGCCAGCACTGGGGACAGCTATGGCTACACCTTC. As protein: CASTGDSYGYTF.

CDR3 nucleotides: TGTGCCAGCAGTAACAGGGTAAACTATGGCTACACCTTC. This codes for CASSNRVNYGYTF. The chain couples TRBV2 to TRBJ1-2; possible D gene TRBD1, 6 bases. Per germline, CDR1 SNHLY and CDR2 FYNNEI. V was shortened by 5 bases and J by 2 bases, with 9 bases between the two germline ends. The CDR3 runs 13 residues.

The chain uses TRBV28 and TRBJ1-2, with D unresolved. CDR1 and CDR2 from the germline V gene are MDHEN and SYDVKM. CDR3 length: 12 amino acids. V lost 6 bases and J lost 8, with 13 bases in between. The CDR3 DNA reads TGTGCCAGCAGCTCCCACAGCGTAGGCTACACCTTC. Its protein is CASSSHSVGYTF.

V gene TRBV20-1 combines with J gene TRBJ2-5; D uncertain. The germline V and J ends were trimmed by 3 bases and 4 bases, with 6 bases remaining between them. In germline, CDR1 is DFQATT, CDR2 SNEGSKA (reference sequence). The CDR3 length is 11 residues. CDR3 DNA: TGCAGTGCTAGTGTCCCAGAGACCCAGTACTTC. Protein product: CSASVPETQYF.

This chain uses TRBV12-5 with TRBJ2-2; D not resolved. Germline V gene lookup returns CDR1 LGHNT and CDR2 FRNRAP. V was shortened by 3 bases and J by 6 bases, with 2 bases between the two germline ends. This CDR3 spans 11 amino acids. The CDR3: CASGFPGELFF. As DNA, the CDR3 is TGTGCTAGTGGTTTCCCCGGGGAGCTGTTTTTT.

V is TRBV5-8 and J is TRBJ1-2; 7 bases fit TRBD1. The CDR3 consists of 13 residues. After removal of 4 bases from V and 8 bases from J, the junction contained 8 bases not matched to a gene. Looked up from germline, CDR1 is SGHTS and CDR2 is YDEGEE. DNA for the CDR3: TGTGCCAGCAGCCTCGGACAGGTCCAAGGCTACACCTTC. Protein sequence: CASSLGQVQGYTF.

V usage is TRBV6-6 and J usage is TRBJ1-2; 7 bases map to TRBD1. Germline values: CDR1 MNHNY, CDR2 SVGAGI (reference sequence). The CDR3 totals 15 residues. V lost 4 bases to trimming and J lost 6 bases; unmatched junction nucleotides: 11. The CDR3 spells CASSSPGRGQDGYTF. As DNA, the CDR3 is TGTGCCAGCAGTTCCCCCGGGAGGGGGCAGGATGGCTACACCTTC.

The sample holds one count of this clone. This chain connects TRBV6-1 to TRBJ2-7; D remains unclear. This CDR3 spans 10 amino acids. Germline CDR1 reads MNHNS; CDR2 reads SASEGT. V lost 10 bases to trimming and J lost 2 bases, with 6 bases between them. CDR3: CATHPYEQYF. The CDR3, as DNA: TGTGCCACCCACCCCTACGAGCAGTACTTC.

The chain has TRBV11-2 and TRBJ1-4, with TRBD1 matching 9 bases. Germline loops: CDR1 SGHAT, CDR2 FQNNGV. The CDR3 is 17 amino acids. V lost 5 bases to trimming and J lost 8 bases; unmatched junction nucleotides: 15. CDR3 region: CASSILLNRGRREKLFF. CDR3 nucleotide sequence: TGTGCCAGCAGCATACTACTTAACAGGGGGCGGCGAGAAAAACTGTTTTTT.

V is TRBV6-5 and J is TRBJ2-1, with TRBD2 identical over 13 bases. V lost 4 bases to trimming and J lost 6 bases; unmatched junction nucleotides: 6. The CDR3 totals 16 residues. CDR1 and CDR2 from the germline V gene are MNHEY and SVGAGI. The DNA for the CDR3 is TGTGCCAGCAGTTTAGGGACTAGCGGGATCGTCAATGAGCAGTTCTTC. This sequence encodes CASSLGTSGIVNEQFF.

The chain carries TRBV9 and TRBJ2-2; D not certain. Trimming took 3 bases from V and 2 from J, leaving 14 bases between them. Germline V gives CDR1 SGDLS, CDR2 YYNGEE. This CDR3 has 16 amino acids. CDR3 sequence: CASSAPSGPNTGELFF. CDR3 sequence (DNA): TGTGCCAGCAGCGCTCCGTCGGGTCCAAACACCGGGGAGCTGTTTTTT.

The rearrangement links TRBV6-6 to TRBJ2-1, with no clear D. The germline V gene encodes CDR1 MNHNY and CDR2 SVGAGI (reference sequence). This CDR3 region has 16 residues. Trimming left V 6 bases short and J 3 bases short, with 18 bases between. The CDR3 sequence is CASRPPEGRSYNEQFF. The CDR3 DNA reads TGTGCCAGCAGGCCCCCGGAAGGTAGGAGCTACAATGAGCAGTTCTTC.

The gene calls are TRBV21-1 and TRBJ2-5; TRBD2 was called by the table and not checked on the DNA. TRBV21-1 is a known pseudogene. The CDR3 contains 14 residues. CDR3 residues: CASSPASREETQYF. The CDR3 DNA is TGTGCCAGCAGCCCGGCTAGCAGAGAAGAGACCCAGTACTTC.

CDR3 residues: CASSAGLAGETQYF. The CDR3 DNA reads as TGTGCCAGCAGTGCTGGACTAGCGGGAGAGACCCAGTACTTC. V is TRBV2 and J is TRBJ2-5, with 11 positions matching TRBD2. CDR3 length equals 14 residues. Germline assignment: CDR1 SNHLY and CDR2 FYNNEI. Losses at the gene ends were 4 bases for V and 4 bases for J; bases not matched to a gene: 2.

The chain couples TRBV28 to TRBJ2-7, with 7 bases aligning to TRBD2. This CDR3 is built from 15 residues. CDR1 is MDHEN, CDR2 SYDVKM, per germline. The V segment lost 2 bases and the J segment 2 bases; nucleotides outside the gene matches: 6. CDR3 nucleotide sequence: TGTGCCAGCAGTTTAACCGGGAGGTGGGCCTACGAGCAGTACTTC. Its translation: CASSLTGRWAYEQYF.

The gene calls are TRBV9 and TRBJ1-2, with 10 bases matching TRBD1. The length of the CDR3 is 14 residues. J lost 7 bases, V lost 0 bases, and 3 bases had no gene match. The germline V gene has CDR1 SGDLS and CDR2 YYNGEE. The CDR3 spells CASSVEDRGIGYTF. DNA for the CDR3: TGTGCCAGCAGCGTAGAGGACAGGGGGATTGGCTACACCTTC.

The chain is built from TRBV11-1 and TRBJ2-5, with D unresolved. Germline V gene sequence: CDR1 SGHAT, CDR2 FQDESV (reference sequence). This CDR3 contains 16 residues. V was shortened by 1 base and J by 2 bases, with 14 bases between the two germline ends. The CDR3: CASSLVGYRQQETQYF. The CDR3 DNA reads as TGTGCCAGCAGCTTAGTGGGTTACCGGCAACAAGAGACCCAGTACTTC.

The chain employs TRBV5-6 and TRBJ1-3; possibly TRBD1 for D (5 bases). The CDR3 extends over 15 amino acids. Trimming pared 4 bases from V and 0 bases from J, leaving 11 bases between. CDR1 and CDR2 from the germline V gene are SGHDT and YYEEEE. This CDR3 is CASSRQLVSGNTIYF. The CDR3 DNA sequence: TGTGCCAGCAGCCGACAGCTAGTCTCTGGAAACACCATATATTTT.

The chain couples TRBV6-1 to TRBJ2-1; maybe TRBD2 (5 bases). Trimming took 8 bases from V and 5 from J, leaving 13 bases between them. CDR3 length: 13 residues. Germline CDR1 is MNHNS and CDR2 is SASEGT. Here the CDR3 reads CASRPSGDNEQFF. The CDR3 DNA is TGTGCCAGCCGGCCCAGCGGAGACAATGAGCAGTTCTTC.

This clone was seen only once. J is TRBJ2-2 and V is TRBV5-1; D is uncertain. Looked up from germline, CDR1 is SGHRS and CDR2 is YFSETQ. Trimming left V 0 bases short and J 7 bases short, with 13 bases between. The CDR3 loop spans 15 amino acids. The CDR3, as DNA: TGCGCCAGCAGCTTGGCTTACACGGGTTTCGGGGAGCTGTTTTTT. Protein product: CASSLAYTGFGELFF.

The chain combines TRBV19 with TRBJ2-5, with 9 bases matching TRBD2. Germline CDR1 LNHDA, CDR2 SQIVND (reference sequence). Trimming took 4 bases from V and 5 from J; bases not matched to a gene: 5. CDR3 length: 14 residues. The CDR3 nucleotides read TGTGCCAGTAGTACTAGCGGGATTTCGGAGACCCAGTACTTC. Translation gives CASSTSGISETQYF. The whole variable domain, remainder taken from reference TRBV19 and TRBJ2-5, is DGGITQSPKYLFRKEGQNVTLSCEQNLNHDAMYWYRQDPGQGLRLIYYSQIVNDFQKGDIAEGYSVSREKKESFPLTVTSAQKNPTAFYLCASSTSGISETQYFGPGTRLLVL.

The CDR3 region is CASSLGGIWQPQHF. In DNA form, the CDR3 reads TGTGCCAGCAGCCTAGGGGGGATTTGGCAGCCCCAGCATTTT. The genes are TRBV11-2 and TRBJ1-5; D may be TRBD1 (6 bases). CDR3 length: 14 amino acids. The V gene lost 5 bases and the J gene lost 7 bases, with 15 bases spanning the gap. The germline V gene has CDR1 SGHAT and CDR2 FQNNGV.